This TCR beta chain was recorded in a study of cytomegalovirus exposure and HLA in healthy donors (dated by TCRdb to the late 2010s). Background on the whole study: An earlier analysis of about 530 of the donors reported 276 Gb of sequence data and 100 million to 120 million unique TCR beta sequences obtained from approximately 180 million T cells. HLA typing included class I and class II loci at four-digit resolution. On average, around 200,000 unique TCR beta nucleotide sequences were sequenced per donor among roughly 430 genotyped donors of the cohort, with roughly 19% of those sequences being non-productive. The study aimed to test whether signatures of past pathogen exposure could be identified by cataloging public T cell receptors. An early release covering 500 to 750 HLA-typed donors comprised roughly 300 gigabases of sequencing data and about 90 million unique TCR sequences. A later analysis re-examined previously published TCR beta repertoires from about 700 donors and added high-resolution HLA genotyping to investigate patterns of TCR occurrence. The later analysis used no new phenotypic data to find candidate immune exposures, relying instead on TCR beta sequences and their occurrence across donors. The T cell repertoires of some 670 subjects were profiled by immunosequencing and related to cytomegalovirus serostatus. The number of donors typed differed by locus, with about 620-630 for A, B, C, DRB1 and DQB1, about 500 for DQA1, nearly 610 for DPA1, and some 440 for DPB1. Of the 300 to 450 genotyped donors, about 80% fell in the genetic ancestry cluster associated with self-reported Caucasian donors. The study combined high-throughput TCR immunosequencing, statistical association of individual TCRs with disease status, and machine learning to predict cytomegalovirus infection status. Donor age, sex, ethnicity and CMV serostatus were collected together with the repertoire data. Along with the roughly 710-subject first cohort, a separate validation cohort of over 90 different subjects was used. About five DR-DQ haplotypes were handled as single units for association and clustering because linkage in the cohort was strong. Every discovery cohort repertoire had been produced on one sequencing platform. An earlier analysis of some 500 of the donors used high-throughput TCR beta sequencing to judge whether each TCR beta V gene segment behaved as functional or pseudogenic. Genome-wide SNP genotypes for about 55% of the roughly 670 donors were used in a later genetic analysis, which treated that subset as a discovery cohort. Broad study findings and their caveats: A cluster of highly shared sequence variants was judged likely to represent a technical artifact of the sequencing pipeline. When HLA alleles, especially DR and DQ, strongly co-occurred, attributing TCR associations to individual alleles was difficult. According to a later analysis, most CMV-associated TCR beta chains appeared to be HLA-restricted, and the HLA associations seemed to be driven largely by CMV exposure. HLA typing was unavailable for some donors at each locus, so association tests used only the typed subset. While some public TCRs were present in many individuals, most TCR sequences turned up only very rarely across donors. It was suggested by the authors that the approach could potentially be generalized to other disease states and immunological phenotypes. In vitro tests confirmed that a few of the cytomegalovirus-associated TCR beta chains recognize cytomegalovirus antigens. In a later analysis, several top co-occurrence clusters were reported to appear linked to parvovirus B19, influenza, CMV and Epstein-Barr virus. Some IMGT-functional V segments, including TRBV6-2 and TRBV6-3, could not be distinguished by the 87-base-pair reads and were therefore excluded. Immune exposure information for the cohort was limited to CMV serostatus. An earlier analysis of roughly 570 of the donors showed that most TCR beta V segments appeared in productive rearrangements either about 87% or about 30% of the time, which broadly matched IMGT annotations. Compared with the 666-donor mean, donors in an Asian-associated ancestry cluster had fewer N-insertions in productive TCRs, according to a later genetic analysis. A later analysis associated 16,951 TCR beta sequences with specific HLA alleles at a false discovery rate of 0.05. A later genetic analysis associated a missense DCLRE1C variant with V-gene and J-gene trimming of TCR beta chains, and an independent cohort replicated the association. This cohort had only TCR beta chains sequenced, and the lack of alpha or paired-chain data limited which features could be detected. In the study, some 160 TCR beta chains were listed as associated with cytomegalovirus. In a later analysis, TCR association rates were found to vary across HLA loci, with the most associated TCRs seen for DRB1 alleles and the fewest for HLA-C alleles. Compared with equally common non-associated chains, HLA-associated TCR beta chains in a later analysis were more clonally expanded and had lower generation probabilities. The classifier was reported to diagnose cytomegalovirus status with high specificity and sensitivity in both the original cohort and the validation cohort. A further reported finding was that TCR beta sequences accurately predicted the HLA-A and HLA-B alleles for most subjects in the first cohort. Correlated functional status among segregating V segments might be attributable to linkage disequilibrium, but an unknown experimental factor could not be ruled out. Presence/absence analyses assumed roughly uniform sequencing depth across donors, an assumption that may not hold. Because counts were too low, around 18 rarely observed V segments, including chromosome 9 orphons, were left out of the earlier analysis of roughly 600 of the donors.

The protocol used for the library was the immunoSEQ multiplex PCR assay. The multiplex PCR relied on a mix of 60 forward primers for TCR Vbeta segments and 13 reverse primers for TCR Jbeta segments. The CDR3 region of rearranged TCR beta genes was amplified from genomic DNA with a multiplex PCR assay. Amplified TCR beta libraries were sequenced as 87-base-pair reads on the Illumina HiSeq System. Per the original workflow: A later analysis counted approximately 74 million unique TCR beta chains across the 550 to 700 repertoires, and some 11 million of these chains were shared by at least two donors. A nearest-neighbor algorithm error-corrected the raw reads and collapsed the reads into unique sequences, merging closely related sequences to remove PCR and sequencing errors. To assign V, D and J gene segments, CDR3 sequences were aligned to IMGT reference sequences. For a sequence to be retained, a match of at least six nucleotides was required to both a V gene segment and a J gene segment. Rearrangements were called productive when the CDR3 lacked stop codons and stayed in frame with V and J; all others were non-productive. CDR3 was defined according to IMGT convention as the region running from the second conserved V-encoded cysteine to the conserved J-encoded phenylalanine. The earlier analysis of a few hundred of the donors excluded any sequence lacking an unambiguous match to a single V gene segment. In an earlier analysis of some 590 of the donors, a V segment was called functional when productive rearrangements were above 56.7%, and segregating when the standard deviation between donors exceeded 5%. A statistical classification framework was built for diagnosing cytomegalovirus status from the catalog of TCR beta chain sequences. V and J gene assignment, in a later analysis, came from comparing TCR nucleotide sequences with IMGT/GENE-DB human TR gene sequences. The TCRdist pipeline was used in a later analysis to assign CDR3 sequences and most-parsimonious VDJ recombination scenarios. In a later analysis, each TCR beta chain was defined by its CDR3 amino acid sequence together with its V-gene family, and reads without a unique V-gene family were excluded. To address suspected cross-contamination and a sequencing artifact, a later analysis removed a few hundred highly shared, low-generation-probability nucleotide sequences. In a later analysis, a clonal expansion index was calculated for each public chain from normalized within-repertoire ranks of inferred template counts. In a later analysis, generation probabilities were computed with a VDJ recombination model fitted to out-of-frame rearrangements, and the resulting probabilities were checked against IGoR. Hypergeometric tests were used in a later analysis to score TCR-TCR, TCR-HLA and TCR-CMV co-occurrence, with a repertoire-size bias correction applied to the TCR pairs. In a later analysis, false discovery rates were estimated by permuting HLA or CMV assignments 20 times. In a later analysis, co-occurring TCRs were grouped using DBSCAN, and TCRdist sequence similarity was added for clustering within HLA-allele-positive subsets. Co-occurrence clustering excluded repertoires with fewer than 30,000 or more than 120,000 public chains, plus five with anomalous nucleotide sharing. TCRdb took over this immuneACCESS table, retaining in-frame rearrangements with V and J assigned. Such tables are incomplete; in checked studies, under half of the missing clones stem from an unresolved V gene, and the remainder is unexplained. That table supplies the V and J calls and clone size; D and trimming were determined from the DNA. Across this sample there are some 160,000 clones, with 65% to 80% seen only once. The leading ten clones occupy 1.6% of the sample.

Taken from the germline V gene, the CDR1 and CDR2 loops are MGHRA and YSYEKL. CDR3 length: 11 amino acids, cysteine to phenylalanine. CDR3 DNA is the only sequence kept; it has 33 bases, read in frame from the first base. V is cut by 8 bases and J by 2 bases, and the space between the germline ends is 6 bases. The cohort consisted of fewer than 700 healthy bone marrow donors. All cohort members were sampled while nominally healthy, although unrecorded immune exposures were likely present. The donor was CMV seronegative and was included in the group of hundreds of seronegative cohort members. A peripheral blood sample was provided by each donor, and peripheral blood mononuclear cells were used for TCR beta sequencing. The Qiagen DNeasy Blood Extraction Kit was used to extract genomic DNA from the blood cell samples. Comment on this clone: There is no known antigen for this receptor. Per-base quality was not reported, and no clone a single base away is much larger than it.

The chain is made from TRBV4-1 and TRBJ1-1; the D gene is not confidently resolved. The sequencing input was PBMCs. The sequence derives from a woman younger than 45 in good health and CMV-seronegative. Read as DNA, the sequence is TGCGCCAGCCACTTTAACACTGAAGCTTTCTTT. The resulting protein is CASHFNTEAFF.